Listed below are T cell receptor beta chains from one sample, sequenced in a study of PD-L1 blockade in urothelial cancer. Profiling relied on immunoSEQ multiplex PCR, and the TCRdb table lists in-frame clones only, not all of them. The sample yields more than 60,000 clones, around nine tenths seen once. This specimen consisted of PBMCs, obtained around atezolizumab (anti-PD-L1) treatment. The receptors stem from a man aged 60-69 years with urothelial cancer. The CDR3 runs from the conserved cysteine through the conserved F or W. Only part of the rows carry a size: once, few, many, or a class if the clone is expanded.

>TRBJ2-1|once|TRBV4-2
CASSQSGGDHNEQFF
>TRBJ1-1|.|TRBV5-8
CASCGVVSAEAFF
>TRBJ1-2|.|TRBV27
CASSLWGDYGYTF
>TRBJ2-1|.|TRBV2
CASRPGVVFAQFF
>TRBJ2-6|.|TRBV30
CARGKGSGANVLTF
>TRBJ1-1|.|TRBV23-1
CASRRRTARGEAFF
>TRBJ2-5|.|TRBV20-1
CSASMETQYF
>TRBJ1-2|.|TRBV2
CASMPGWGGWDYGYTF
>TRBJ1-3|few|TRBV28
CASRIDRDSGNTIYF
>TRBJ1-1|.|TRBV11-3
CASSLPGDLFTEAFF
>TRBJ1-4|.|TRBV28
CASSLDRDNEKLFF
>TRBJ1-1|.|TRBV6-5
CASSFNLNTEAFF
>TRBJ2-2|.|TRBV14
CASSRDYNTGELFF
>TRBJ1-1|.|TRBV15
CATSRAGTASGAFF
>TRBJ1-5|.|TRBV5-6
CASSFEPGWSNQPQHF
>TRBJ2-1|.|TRBV7-8
CASTHGLAGGAPFF
>TRBJ1-1|few|TRBV28
CASSSRYQAFF
>TRBJ2-5|.|TRBV11-2
CASSTAGDRGPWETQYF
>TRBJ1-3|.|TRBV19
CASSIYPGEWNTIYF
>TRBJ2-1|.|TRBV9
CASSPRTSGGYNEQFF
>TRBJ2-2|.|TRBV6-4
CASSDSSGGANTGELFF
>TRBJ2-2|once|TRBV5-1
CASSQEGSGELFF